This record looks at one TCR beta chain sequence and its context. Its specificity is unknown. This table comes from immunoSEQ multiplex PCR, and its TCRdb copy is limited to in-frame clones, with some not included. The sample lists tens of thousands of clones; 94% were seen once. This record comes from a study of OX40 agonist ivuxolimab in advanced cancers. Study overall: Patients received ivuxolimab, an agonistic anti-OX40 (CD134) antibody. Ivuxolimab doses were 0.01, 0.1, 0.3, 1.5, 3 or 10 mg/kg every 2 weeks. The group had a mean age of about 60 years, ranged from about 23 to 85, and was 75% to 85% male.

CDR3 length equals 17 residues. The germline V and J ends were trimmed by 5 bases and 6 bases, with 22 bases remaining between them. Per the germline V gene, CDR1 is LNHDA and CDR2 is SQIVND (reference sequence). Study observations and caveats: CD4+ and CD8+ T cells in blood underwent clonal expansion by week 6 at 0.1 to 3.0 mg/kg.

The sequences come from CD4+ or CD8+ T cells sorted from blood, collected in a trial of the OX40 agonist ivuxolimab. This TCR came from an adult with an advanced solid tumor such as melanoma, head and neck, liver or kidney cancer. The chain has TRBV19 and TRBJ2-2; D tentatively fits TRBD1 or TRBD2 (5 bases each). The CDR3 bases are TGTGCCAGTAGTCCGCTAGGGACCGCCGTTATGGCCGGGGAGCTGTTTTTT. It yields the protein CASSPLGTAVMAGELFF.